Following are 2 T cell receptor beta chains from one sample sequenced in a study of beta chain features in type 1 diabetes. Antigen specificity for these receptors is unknown. Findings and limits, study-wide: When Type 1 diabetes patients were examined, their TCRB CDR3s proved moderately but significantly shorter in all four CD4+ subsets.

The isolated RNA, all of it, was reverse transcribed, so expressed TCRB transcripts were what got sequenced. TCRdb keeps only in-frame clones here, not all; method: immunoSEQ multiplex PCR. The sample records roughly 340,000 clones, about 13% being singletons. Source material: naive CD4+ T cells from blood. The receptors here all came from a woman younger than 30 with type 1 diabetes.

This clone was seen a few times. DNA for the CDR3: TGTGCCAGCAGTTACGGAGCTAGCGGGACCAATGAGCAGTTCTTC. Residues: CASSYGASGTNEQFF. This sequence joins TRBV6-6 and TRBJ2-1; 9 bases fit TRBD2. Germline V gives CDR1 MNHNY, CDR2 SVGAGI (reference sequence). J lost 6 bases, V lost 2 bases, and 5 bases had no gene match. This CDR3 region has 15 residues.

In the case of this clone: This specimen includes other DNA sequences encoding the same CDR3. V is TRBV9 and J is TRBJ2-5; the match to TRBD2 covers 11 bases. The CDR3 contains 17 residues. The V gene's germline CDR1 is SGDLS and CDR2 YYNGEE. V was clipped by 0 bases and J by 2 bases; unmatched bases: 6. CDR3 bases: TGTGCCAGCAGCGTAGGTCTAGCGGGAGGAGGGCAAGAGACCCAGTACTTC. Translating gives CASSVGLAGGGQETQYF.